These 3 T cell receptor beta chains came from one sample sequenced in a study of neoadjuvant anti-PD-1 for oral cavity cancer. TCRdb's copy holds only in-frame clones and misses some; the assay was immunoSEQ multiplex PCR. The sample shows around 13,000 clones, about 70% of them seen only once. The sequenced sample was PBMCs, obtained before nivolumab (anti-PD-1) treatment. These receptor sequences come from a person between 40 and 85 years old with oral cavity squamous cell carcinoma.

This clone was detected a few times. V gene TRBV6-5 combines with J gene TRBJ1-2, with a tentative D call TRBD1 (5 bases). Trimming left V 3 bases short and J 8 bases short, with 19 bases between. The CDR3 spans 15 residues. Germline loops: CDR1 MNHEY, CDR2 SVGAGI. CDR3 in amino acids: CASSYRSGAGRGYTF. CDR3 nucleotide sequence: TGTGCCAGCAGTTATCGTAGTGGTGCAGGGCGAGGCTACACCTTC.

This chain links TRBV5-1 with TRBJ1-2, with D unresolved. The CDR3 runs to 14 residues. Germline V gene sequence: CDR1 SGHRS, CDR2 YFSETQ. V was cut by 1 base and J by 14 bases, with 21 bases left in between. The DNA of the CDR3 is TGCGCCAGCAGCTTGAGGACGGCTTCCCTCCCCCTAACCTTC. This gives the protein CASSLRTASLPLTF.

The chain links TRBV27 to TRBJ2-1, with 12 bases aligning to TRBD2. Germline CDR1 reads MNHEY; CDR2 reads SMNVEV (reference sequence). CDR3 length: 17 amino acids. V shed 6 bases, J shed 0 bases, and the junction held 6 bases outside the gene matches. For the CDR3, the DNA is TGTGCCAGCAGCTACGGACTAGCGGGGAGCTCCTACAATGAGCAGTTCTTC. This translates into CASSYGLAGSSYNEQFF.